In its sample, the clone carrying this T cell receptor beta chain was seen a few times. Its specificity is not known. The sample is drawn from a study of early T cells in non-severe SARS-CoV-2 infection. As for the study in general: Chains were not paired, and sequencing was done on bulk RNA from unsorted whole blood.

Overall study findings and caveats: The study's VDJdb matching favored anti-spike CD8 responses and missed private and CD4 specificities.

Attachment of unique molecular identifiers was made to individual cDNA molecules. TCRdb reprocessed the 5' RACE reads with MiXCR, giving one entry per CDR3 protein. The sample lists tens of thousands of distinct CDR3 sequences, under 8% occurring once. In germline, CDR1 is SGDLS, CDR2 YYNGEE. Trimming removed 2 bases at V and 1 base at J, with 9 bases between. The length of the CDR3 is 14 residues. The sequenced sample was whole blood. The receptor was derived from an adult who was a healthcare worker with PCR-confirmed SARS-CoV-2 infection or an uninfected control (not recorded which). The chain has TRBV9 and TRBJ2-5; no firm D call. CDR3 loop: CASSVENGQETQYF. The DNA for the CDR3 is TGTGCCAGCAGCGTGGAAAATGGCCAAGAGACCCAGTACTTC.